These 7 T cell receptor beta chains came from one sample sequenced in a study of a mutant IDH1 vaccine in newly diagnosed glioma. Stated time point: week 47, end of study. All doses held 300 ug of mutant IDH1 20-mer peptide, with topical imiquimod. These TCRs' antigens remain unknown. The assay was immunoSEQ multiplex PCR, and TCRdb's table has in-frame clones only and misses some. The sample has some 57,000 clones, approximately 80% seen once; the top ten hold just under 5%. Sample: PBMCs, taken from a glioma patient whose treatment included an IDH1 peptide vaccine. These receptors came from a woman in her thirties or forties with glioma. Some clones in this sample may be carry-over from other donors' samples.

The chain links TRBV28 to TRBJ2-7, with D possibly matching TRBD2 (6 bases). Trimming stripped 3 bases from V and 3 bases from J, with 21 bases between. Germline-derived CDR1 and CDR2 are MDHEN and SYDVKM. This CDR3 region has 17 residues. CDR3 sequence: CASSLTGVPDPNYEQYF. For the CDR3, the DNA is TGTGCCAGCAGTTTGACGGGAGTGCCGGACCCGAACTACGAGCAGTACTTC.

The J gene is TRBJ2-7, the V gene TRBV4-1; the match to TRBD2 covers 9 bases. V lost 2 bases and J lost 3; bases outside the gene matches: 2. The length of the CDR3 is 14 residues. Germline lookup yields CDR1 MGHRA and CDR2 YSYEKL. CDR3 nucleotide sequence: TGCGCCAGCAGCCAACTAGCGGGGCACTACGAGCAGTACTTC. Its protein is CASSQLAGHYEQYF.

This clone has only one observation. This chain links TRBV28 with TRBJ2-7; TRBD1 matches 11 bases. V shed 4 bases, J shed 12 bases, and the junction held 8 bases outside the gene matches. Germline CDR1 is MDHEN and CDR2 is SYDVKM. This CDR3 is 13 amino acids long. The CDR3 spells CASSSSDRGRRYF. The CDR3 DNA sequence: TGTGCCAGCAGTTCCTCGGACAGGGGGCGGCGGTACTTC. Full variable domain (outside the CDR3, taken from reference TRBV28 and TRBJ2-7): DVKVTQSSRYLVKRTGEKVFLECVQDMDHENMFWYRQDPGLGLRLIYFSYDVKMKEKGDIPEGYSVSREKKERFSLILESASTNQTSMYLCASSSSDRGRRYFGPGTRLTVT.

This clone was recorded only once. The V and J genes are TRBV5-1 and TRBJ2-3; no reliable D call. This CDR3 comprises 13 residues. Germline values: CDR1 SGHRS, CDR2 YFSETQ. V was shortened by 1 base and J by 4 bases, with 7 bases between the two germline ends. The CDR3 nucleotides are TGCGCCAGCAGCTTGACAGCCCCAGATACGCAGTATTTT. It yields the protein CASSLTAPDTQYF.

This clone was recorded a few times. The V and J genes are TRBV6-1 and TRBJ2-3, with 7 bases that match TRBD2. V lost 1 base and J lost 6; bases outside the gene matches: 4. The CDR3 extends over 14 amino acids. The V gene's germline CDR1 is MNHNS and CDR2 SASEGT. Written as DNA, the CDR3 is TGTGCCAGCAGTGAAGGTCGGGGGGAGGATACGCAGTATTTT. It is translated as CASSEGRGEDTQYF.

J is TRBJ2-5 and V is TRBV30, with D possibly being TRBD2 (5 bases). The CDR3 totals 13 residues. V shed 0 bases and J shed 5 bases, with 10 bases lying between them. The germline CDR1 and CDR2 sequences are GTSNPN and SVGIG (reference sequence). CDR3 nucleotide sequence: TGTGCCTGGAGTGTACGAGCGGAGGAGACCCAGTACTTC. It specifies CAWSVRAEETQYF.

The chain has TRBV29-1 and TRBJ2-7; D uncertain. The CDR3 loop spans 13 amino acids. Looked up from germline, CDR1 is SQVTM and CDR2 is ANQGSEA. With 2 bases removed from V and 1 base from J, the gap between germline ends came to 9 bases. CDR3 residues: CSVETPRSYEQYF. DNA for the CDR3: TGCAGCGTTGAAACCCCAAGGTCCTACGAGCAGTACTTC.